This is a list of T cell receptor beta chains from one sample in a study of blood T cell repertoires in COVID-19. Repertoires were generated with immunoSEQ multiplex PCR, while TCRdb's copy carries only in-frame clones and drops some. The table shows some 240,000 clones, with 80% to 90% occurring only once. The sequenced material came from PBMCs or T cells enriched from blood (not recorded which). These receptors were taken from a woman aged 40 to 50 who had been exposed to COVID-19. Both conserved end residues are part of each CDR3. The D gene is left open where the match is weak. Only part of the rows carry a size: once, few, many, or a class if the clone is expanded.

clone_size,d_call,v_call,j_call,cdr3_aa,cdr3_nt
-,TRBD1,TRBV19,TRBJ1-6,CATQGQGFSPLHF,TGTGCCACCCAGGGACAGGGGTTTTCACCCCTCCACTTT
-,-,TRBV27,TRBJ2-5,CASRPGQSQQETQYF,TGTGCCAGCAGACCCGGACAGAGTCAACAAGAGACCCAGTACTTC
-,TRBD2,TRBV19,TRBJ2-3,CASTSSGRGTDTQYF,TGTGCCAGTACGTCTAGCGGGAGAGGCACAGATACGCAGTATTTT
-,TRBD1,TRBV12-5,TRBJ2-1,CASGTGAFNEQFF,TGTGCTAGTGGGACAGGGGCATTCAATGAGCAGTTCTTC
-,TRBD2,TRBV9,TRBJ2-3,CASSVSLAGGTDTQYF,TGTGCCAGCAGCGTAAGTCTAGCGGGGGGCACAGATACGCAGTATTTT
-,TRBD1,TRBV28,TRBJ2-2,CASTETIGTGSPGELFF,TGTGCCAGCACCGAAACAATAGGGACAGGATCCCCCGGGGAGCTGTTTTTT
-,-,TRBV19,TRBJ2-2,CASSARTVDAGELFF,TGTGCCAGTAGCGCTCGGACAGTCGACGCCGGGGAGCTGTTTTTT
-,-,TRBV5-8,TRBJ2-7,CASRINYEQYF,TGTGCCAGCAGAATAAACTACGAGCAGTACTTC
-,-,TRBV5-1,TRBJ2-7,CASSLGQASSYEQYF,TGCGCCAGCAGCTTGGGACAGGCGAGCTCCTACGAGCAGTACTTC
-,TRBD1,TRBV28,TRBJ2-7,CASSSPRTGREQYF,TGTGCCAGCAGTTCCCCTAGGACAGGGCGCGAGCAGTACTTC
once,TRBD2,TRBV30,TRBJ2-3,CAWSLTSGAHTQYF,TGTGCCTGGAGTTTGACTAGCGGGGCTCATACGCAGTATTTT
-,TRBD2,TRBV6-5,TRBJ2-5,CASRPLAGPQETQYF,TGTGCCAGCAGGCCACTAGCGGGGCCCCAAGAGACCCAGTACTTC
-,-,TRBV19,TRBJ2-2,CASTPRELALNTGELFF,TGTGCCAGTACCCCCCGGGAGCTAGCGCTGAACACCGGGGAGCTGTTTTTT
-,-,TRBV5-1,TRBJ1-3,CASSPKTTGSAGNTIYF,TGCGCCAGCAGCCCAAAAACCACAGGGTCGGCTGGAAACACCATATATTTT
-,-,TRBV5-1,TRBJ2-6,CASSPLESGANVLTF,TGTGCCAGCAGCCCGCTTGAGTCTGGGGCCAACGTCCTGACTTTC
-,TRBD2,TRBV7-9,TRBJ2-3,CASSLLAGGTDTQYF,TGTGCCAGCAGCTTACTAGCGGGGGGCACAGATACGCAGTATTTT
-,-,TRBV28,TRBJ2-7,CASVDYRSYEQYF,TGTGCCAGCGTCGACTACCGCTCCTACGAGCAGTACTTC
-,TRBD1,TRBV15,TRBJ1-5,CATSQGQFNQPQHF,TGTGCCACCAGCCAGGGACAGTTCAATCAGCCCCAGCATTTT
-,-,TRBV24-1,TRBJ2-1,CANPDRWKGNEQFF,TGTGCCAACCCAGACAGGTGGAAGGGCAATGAGCAGTTCTTC
-,TRBD1,TRBV7-8,TRBJ1-1,CASSFGQGAEAFF,TGTGCCAGCAGCTTTGGACAGGGGGCTGAAGCTTTCTTT
-,-,TRBV5-4,TRBJ2-2,CASSLTGVNTGELFF,TGTGCCAGCAGCTTAACAGGTGTGAACACCGGGGAGCTGTTTTTT
-,-,TRBV2,TRBJ2-2,CASSTGQRGNTGELFF,TGTGCCAGCAGTACAGGACAGAGGGGAAACACCGGGGAGCTGTTTTTT
few,-,TRBV7-9,TRBJ1-5,CASSFAGGNQPQHF,TGTGCCAGCAGCTTTGCCGGGGGCAATCAGCCCCAGCATTTT
many,TRBD1,TRBV19,TRBJ2-5,CATQSLTGSQETQYF,TGTGCCACCCAATCCTTGACAGGGTCCCAAGAGACCCAGTACTTC
-,-,TRBV5-1,TRBJ1-1,CASSWGTLNTEAFF,TGCGCCAGCAGCTGGGGCACCCTGAACACTGAAGCTTTCTTT
-,TRBD2,TRBV4-3,TRBJ2-3,CASSLGTSGRGTDTQYF,TGCGCCAGCAGCCTCGGGACTAGCGGGAGGGGCACAGATACGCAGTATTTT
-,-,TRBV5-5,TRBJ2-1,CASSRVDSNEQFF,TGTGCCAGCAGCCGCGTAGACAGCAATGAGCAGTTCTTC
once,TRBD2,TRBV5-1,TRBJ2-3,CASSLSGAPTDTQYF,TGCGCCAGCAGCTTGAGCGGGGCTCCCACAGATACGCAGTATTTT
-,TRBD2,TRBV2,TRBJ2-5,CAVGSGRAETQYF,TGTGCCGTTGGTAGCGGGAGAGCGGAGACCCAGTACTTC
-,TRBD1,TRBV10-1,TRBJ2-1,CASSGGQGGRNEQFF,TGCGCCAGCAGTGGGGGACAGGGTGGAAGGAATGAGCAGTTCTTC
-,-,TRBV7-8,TRBJ1-2,CASSFSPGFNYGYTF,TGTGCCAGCAGCTTCAGTCCAGGGTTTAACTATGGCTACACCTTC
-,-,TRBV7-2,TRBJ2-1,CASSLAPPRGNEQFF,TGTGCCAGCAGCTTAGCGCCCCCCCGGGGCAATGAGCAGTTCTTC
-,-,TRBV28,TRBJ1-4,CASPTGMETNEKLFF,TGTGCCAGCCCCACAGGGATGGAGACTAATGAAAAACTGTTTTTT
-,-,TRBV20-1,TRBJ1-5,CSVRGQPQHF,TGCAGTGTAAGGGGGCAGCCCCAGCATTTT
once,TRBD2,TRBV24-1,TRBJ2-3,CATSDGGGARTQYF,TGTGCCACCAGTGATGGCGGGGGGGCGAGGACGCAGTATTTT
once,-,TRBV28,TRBJ1-2,CASSLLTSEVHYGYTF,TGTGCCAGCAGTTTACTTACTAGCGAAGTGCACTATGGCTACACCTTC
-,TRBD2,TRBV6-5,TRBJ2-1,CASSPRRGGINEQFF,TGTGCCAGCAGCCCGCGGCGGGGAGGGATAAATGAGCAGTTCTTC
few,-,TRBV27,TRBJ2-1,CASSGSESSYNEQFF,TGTGCCAGCAGTGGTAGCGAGAGCTCCTACAATGAGCAGTTCTTC
-,-,TRBV28,TRBJ1-1,CAFRSRSNTEAFF,TGTGCCTTCCGGAGTCGCTCGAACACTGAAGCTTTCTTT
-,-,TRBV28,TRBJ1-3,CASSSDRTRWGNTIYF,TGTGCCAGCAGTTCTGACAGGACGAGGTGGGGAAACACCATATATTTT
-,-,TRBV5-4,TRBJ2-3,CASSRGQRTDTQYF,TGTGCCAGCAGCAGAGGACAGCGGACAGATACGCAGTATTTT
-,-,TRBV29-1,TRBJ1-1,CSVVMGGTEAFF,TGCAGCGTTGTCATGGGGGGGACTGAAGCTTTCTTT